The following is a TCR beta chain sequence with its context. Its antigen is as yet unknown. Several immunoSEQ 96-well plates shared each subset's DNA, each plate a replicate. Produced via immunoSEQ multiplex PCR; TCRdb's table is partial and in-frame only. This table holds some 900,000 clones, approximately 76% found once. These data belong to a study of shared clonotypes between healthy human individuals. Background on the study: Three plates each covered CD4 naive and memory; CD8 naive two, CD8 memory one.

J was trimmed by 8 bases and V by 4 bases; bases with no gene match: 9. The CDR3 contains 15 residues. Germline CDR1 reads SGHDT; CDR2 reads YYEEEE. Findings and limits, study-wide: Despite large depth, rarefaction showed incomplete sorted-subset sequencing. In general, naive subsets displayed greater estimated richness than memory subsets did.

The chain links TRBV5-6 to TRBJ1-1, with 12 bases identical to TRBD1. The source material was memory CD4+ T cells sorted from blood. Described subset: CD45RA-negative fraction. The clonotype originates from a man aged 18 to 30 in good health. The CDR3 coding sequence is TGTGCCAGCAGCCGGGGACAGGGGGCCTATAGGGAAGCTTTCTTT. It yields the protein CASSRGQGAYREAFF.